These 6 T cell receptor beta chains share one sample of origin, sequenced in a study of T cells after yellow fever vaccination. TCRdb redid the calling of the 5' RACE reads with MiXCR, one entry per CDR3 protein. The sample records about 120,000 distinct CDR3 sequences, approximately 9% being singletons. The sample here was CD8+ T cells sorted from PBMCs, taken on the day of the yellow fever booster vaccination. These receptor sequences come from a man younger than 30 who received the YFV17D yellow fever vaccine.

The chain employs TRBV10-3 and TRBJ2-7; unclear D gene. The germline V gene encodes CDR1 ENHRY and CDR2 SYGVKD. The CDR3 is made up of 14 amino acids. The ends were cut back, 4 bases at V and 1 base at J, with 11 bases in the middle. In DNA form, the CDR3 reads TGTGCCATCAGTGGTGCTGCAGGATCCTACGAGCAGTACGTC. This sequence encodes CAISGAAGSYEQYV.

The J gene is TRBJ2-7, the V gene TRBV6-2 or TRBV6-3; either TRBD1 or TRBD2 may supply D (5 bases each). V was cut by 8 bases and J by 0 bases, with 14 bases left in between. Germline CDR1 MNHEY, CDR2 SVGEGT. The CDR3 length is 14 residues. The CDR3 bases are TGTGCCAGCGGCTATGGGGGATACTCCTACGAGCAGTACGTC. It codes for CASGYGGYSYEQYV.

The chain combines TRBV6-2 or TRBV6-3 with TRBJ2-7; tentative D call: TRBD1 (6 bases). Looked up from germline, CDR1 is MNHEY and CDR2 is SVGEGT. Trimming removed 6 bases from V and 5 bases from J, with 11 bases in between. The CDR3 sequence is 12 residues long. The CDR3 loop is CASSHRVDEQYV. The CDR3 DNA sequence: TGTGCCAGCAGCCACAGGGTGGACGAGCAGTACGTC.

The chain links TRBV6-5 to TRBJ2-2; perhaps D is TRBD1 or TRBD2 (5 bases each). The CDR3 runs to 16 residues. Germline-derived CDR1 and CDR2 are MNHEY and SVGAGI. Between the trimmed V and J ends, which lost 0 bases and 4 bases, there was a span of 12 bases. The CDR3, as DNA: TGTGCCAGCAGTTACTCGCGAGGGGCTGGCACCGGGGAGCTGTTTTTT. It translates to CASSYSRGAGTGELFF.

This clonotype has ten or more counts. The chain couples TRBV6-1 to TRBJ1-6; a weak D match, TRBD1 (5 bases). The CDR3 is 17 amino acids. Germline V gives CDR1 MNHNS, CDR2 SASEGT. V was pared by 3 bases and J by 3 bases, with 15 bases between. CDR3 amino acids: CASSDRLGLNYNSPLHF. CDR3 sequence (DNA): TGTGCCAGCAGTGACCGGTTGGGGCTGAACTATAATTCACCCCTCCACTTT.

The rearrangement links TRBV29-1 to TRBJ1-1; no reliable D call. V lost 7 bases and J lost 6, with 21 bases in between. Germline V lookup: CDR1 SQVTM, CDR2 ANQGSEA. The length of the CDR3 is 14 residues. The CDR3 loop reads CSAQDADRLAEAFF. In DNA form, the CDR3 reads TGCAGCGCTCAGGATGCAGACCGTCTGGCTGAAGCTTTCTTT.